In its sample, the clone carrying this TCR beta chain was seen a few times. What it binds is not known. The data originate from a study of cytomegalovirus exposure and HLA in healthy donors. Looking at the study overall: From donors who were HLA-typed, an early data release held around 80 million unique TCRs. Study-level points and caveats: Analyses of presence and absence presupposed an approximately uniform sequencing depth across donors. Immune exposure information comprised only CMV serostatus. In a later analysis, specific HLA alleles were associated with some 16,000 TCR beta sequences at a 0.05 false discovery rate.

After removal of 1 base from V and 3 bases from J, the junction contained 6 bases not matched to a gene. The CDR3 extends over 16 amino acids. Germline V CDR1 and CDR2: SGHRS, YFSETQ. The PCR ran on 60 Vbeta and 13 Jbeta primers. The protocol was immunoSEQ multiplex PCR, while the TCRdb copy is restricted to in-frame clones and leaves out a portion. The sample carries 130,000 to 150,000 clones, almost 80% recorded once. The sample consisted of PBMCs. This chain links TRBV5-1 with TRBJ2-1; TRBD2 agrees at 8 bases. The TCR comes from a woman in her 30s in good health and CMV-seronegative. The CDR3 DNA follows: TGCGCCAGCAGCTTGAGCGGGGGCCTGCTCTACAATGAGCAGTTCTTC. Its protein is CASSLSGGLLYNEQFF.